This section outlines one T cell receptor beta chain sequence together with its context. TCRdb keeps only in-frame clones here, not all; method: immunoSEQ multiplex PCR. This sample has about 270,000 clones; more than 75% occur once, and the top ten carry around 2%. The entry originates in a study of blood T cell repertoires in COVID-19. CDR1 and CDR2 from the germline V gene are SGHTA and FQGNSA. The length of the CDR3 is 18 residues. Trimming cost V 0 bases and J 7 bases; bases outside gene matches: 11. The TCR sequence derives from a woman in her sixties in a cohort exposed to, infected with or recovered from COVID-19 (not recorded which). Source material: PBMCs or T cells enriched from blood (not recorded which). V usage is TRBV7-2 and J usage is TRBJ2-2; 10 nucleotides line up with TRBD2. DNA of the CDR3: TGTGCCAGCAGCTTAGCTAGAAGCGGGAGGGCCCTCGGCGGGGAGCTGTTTTTT. Translating it yields CASSLARSGRALGGELFF.